This T cell receptor beta chain was recovered during a study of T cell responses to AZD1222 COVID-19 vaccine. TCRdb keeps only in-frame clones here, not all; method: immunoSEQ multiplex PCR. Of some 180,000 clones in the sample, roughly 90% were seen once. Study-wide findings and caveats: Across spike, vaccine-associated CD4 TCRs were found, dominant at 160-218 and 743-854. Two doses of AZD1222 preceded a rise in Spike-specific TCR breadth and depth. Most donors were white British and more were female, and clonal diversity was possibly underestimated.

Germline V lookup: CDR1 LNHDA, CDR2 SQIVND (reference sequence). The CDR3 sequence is 13 residues long. The V gene end was trimmed by 7 bases and the J gene end by 8 bases; junction bases not matched to a gene: 4. This clone appeared once. Its antigen is currently unknown. The chain joins TRBV19 to TRBJ1-4, with 10 bases that match TRBD1. The TCR sequence derives from an adult who received the AZD1222 COVID-19 vaccine. Sequencing used peripheral blood, obtained 28 days after the second AZD1222 dose. The CDR3 reads CASKDRGREKLFF. DNA for the CDR3: TGTGCCAGTAAAGACAGGGGGCGCGAAAAACTGTTTTTT.